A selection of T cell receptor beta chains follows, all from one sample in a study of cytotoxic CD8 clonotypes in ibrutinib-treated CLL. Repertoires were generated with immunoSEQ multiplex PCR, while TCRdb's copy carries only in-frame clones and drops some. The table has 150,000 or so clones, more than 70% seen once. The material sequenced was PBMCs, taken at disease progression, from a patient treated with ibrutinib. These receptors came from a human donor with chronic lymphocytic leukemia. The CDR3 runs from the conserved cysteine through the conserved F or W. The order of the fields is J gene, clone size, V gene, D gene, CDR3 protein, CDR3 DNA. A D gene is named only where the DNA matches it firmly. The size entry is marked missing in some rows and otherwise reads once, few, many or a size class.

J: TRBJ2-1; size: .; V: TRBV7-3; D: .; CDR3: CASSSGRRGGIGNEQFF; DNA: TGTGCCAGCAGCTCCGGACGAAGGGGCGGGATAGGCAATGAGCAGTTCTTC
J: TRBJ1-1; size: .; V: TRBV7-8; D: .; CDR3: CASSLSGGGGDAFF; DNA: TGTGCCAGCAGCTTATCCGGGGGCGGGGGAGACGCTTTCTTT
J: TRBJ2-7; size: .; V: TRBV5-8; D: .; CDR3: CASSSKRHSYEQYF; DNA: TGTGCCAGCAGCTCAAAAAGACACTCCTACGAGCAGTACTTC
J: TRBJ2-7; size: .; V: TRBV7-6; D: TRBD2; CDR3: CASSLTSGASYEQYF; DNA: TGTGCCAGCAGCCTGACTAGCGGGGCGTCCTACGAGCAGTACTTC
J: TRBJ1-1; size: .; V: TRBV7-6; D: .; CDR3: CASSLEERRYHSEAFF; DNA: TGTGCCAGCAGCTTAGAGGAAAGACGATACCACTCCGAAGCTTTCTTT
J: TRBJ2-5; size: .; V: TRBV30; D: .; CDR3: CAWSVAPQTQYF; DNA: TGTGCCTGGAGTGTAGCTCCACAGACCCAGTACTTC
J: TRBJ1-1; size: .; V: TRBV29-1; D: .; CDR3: CSVRQMNTEAFF; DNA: TGCAGCGTGCGACAGATGAACACTGAAGCTTTCTTT
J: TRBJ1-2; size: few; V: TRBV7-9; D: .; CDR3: CASSLAVEGYTF; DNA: TGTGCCAGCAGCTTAGCTGTTGAAGGCTACACCTTC
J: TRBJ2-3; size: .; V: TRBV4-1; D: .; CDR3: CASSQSDTQYF; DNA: TGCGCCAGCAGCCAATCAGATACGCAGTATTTT
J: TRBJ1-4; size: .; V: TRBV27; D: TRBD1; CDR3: CASSTWTGLVRTNEKLFF; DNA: TGTGCCAGCAGTACATGGACAGGGCTAGTCCGCACTAATGAAAAACTGTTTTTT
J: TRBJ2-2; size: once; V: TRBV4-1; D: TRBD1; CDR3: CASSRPAGQGARNTGELFF; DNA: TGCGCCAGCAGCCGTCCAGCGGGACAGGGGGCCAGGAACACCGGGGAGCTGTTTTTT
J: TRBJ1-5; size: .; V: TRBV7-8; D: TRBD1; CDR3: CASSSDFDREKSNQPQHF; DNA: TGTGCCAGCAGCTCTGACTTCGACAGGGAAAAAAGCAATCAGCCCCAGCATTTT
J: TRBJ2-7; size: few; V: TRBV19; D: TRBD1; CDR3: CASSRTGVSYEQYF; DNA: TGTGCCAGTAGTAGGACAGGGGTCTCCTACGAGCAGTACTTC
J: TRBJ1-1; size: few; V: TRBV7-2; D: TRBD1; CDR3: CASSSSGTGEAFF; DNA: TGTGCCAGCAGCTCCTCCGGGACAGGGGAAGCTTTCTTT
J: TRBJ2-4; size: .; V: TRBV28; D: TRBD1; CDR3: CASSSLRGPLAKNIQYF; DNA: TGTGCCAGCAGTTCTCTCAGGGGGCCGTTGGCCAAAAACATTCAGTACTTC
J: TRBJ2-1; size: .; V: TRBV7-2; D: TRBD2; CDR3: CASSLAIGTSPYNEQFF; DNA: TGTGCCAGCAGCTTAGCTATAGGGACTAGCCCCTACAATGAGCAGTTCTTC
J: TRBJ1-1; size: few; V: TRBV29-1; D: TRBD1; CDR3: CSVVLEGAVAFF; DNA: TGCAGCGTTGTTTTGGAGGGGGCCGTAGCTTTCTTT
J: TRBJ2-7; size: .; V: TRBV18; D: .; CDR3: CASSFEGGAPYEQYF; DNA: TGTGCCAGCTCATTTGAGGGAGGTGCTCCCTACGAGCAGTACTTC
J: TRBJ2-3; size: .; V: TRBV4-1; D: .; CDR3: CASSLASGTTSTDTQYF; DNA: TGCGCCAGCAGCCTTGCCTCCGGGACAACAAGCACAGATACGCAGTATTTT
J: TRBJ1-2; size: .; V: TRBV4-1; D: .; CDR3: CASSHGGYYGYTF; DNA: TGCGCCAGCAGCCATGGGGGCTACTATGGCTACACCTTC
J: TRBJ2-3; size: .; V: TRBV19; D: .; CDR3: CASSIASDSSTDTQYF; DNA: TGTGCCAGTAGTATCGCCTCGGATTCTAGCACAGATACGCAGTATTTT
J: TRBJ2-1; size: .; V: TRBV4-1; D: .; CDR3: CASSQPNPPALTNNEQFF; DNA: TGCGCCAGCAGCCAACCCAACCCTCCAGCATTAACGAACAATGAGCAGTTCTTC
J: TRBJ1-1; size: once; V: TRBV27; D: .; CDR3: CASSPRPNTEAFF; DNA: TGTGCCAGCAGTCCTCGACCGAACACTGAAGCTTTCTTT
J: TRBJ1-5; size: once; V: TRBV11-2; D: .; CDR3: CASSLTDFNQPQHF; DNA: TGTGCCAGCAGCTTGACAGATTTCAATCAGCCCCAGCATTTT
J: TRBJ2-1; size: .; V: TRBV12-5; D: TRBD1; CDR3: CASGLVLGTGRFDEQFF; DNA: TGTGCTAGTGGTTTGGTACTCGGGACAGGGAGGTTCGATGAGCAGTTCTTC
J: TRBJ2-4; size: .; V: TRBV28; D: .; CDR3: CASSTWAAKNIQYF; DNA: TGTGCCAGCAGCACCTGGGCAGCCAAAAACATTCAGTACTTC
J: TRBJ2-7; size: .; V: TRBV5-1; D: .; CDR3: CASSWEQGLQAYEQYF; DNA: TGCGCCAGCAGCTGGGAACAGGGTTTACAGGCCTACGAGCAGTACTTC
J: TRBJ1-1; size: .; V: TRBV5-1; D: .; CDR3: CASSPHTDVNTEAFF; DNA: TGCGCCAGCAGCCCCCACACGGATGTGAACACTGAAGCTTTCTTT
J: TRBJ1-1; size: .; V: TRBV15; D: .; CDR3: CATSRDRHTEAFF; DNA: TGTGCCACCAGCAGAGACAGGCACACTGAAGCTTTCTTT
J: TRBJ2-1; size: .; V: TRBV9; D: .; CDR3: CASSVASRGNEQFF; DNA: TGTGCCAGCAGCGTAGCATCCAGGGGAAATGAGCAGTTCTTC
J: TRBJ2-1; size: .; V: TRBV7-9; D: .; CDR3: CASSPPYRSLSRDNEQFF; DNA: TGTGCCAGCAGCCCCCCATACCGGTCCCTCAGCAGGGACAATGAGCAGTTCTTC